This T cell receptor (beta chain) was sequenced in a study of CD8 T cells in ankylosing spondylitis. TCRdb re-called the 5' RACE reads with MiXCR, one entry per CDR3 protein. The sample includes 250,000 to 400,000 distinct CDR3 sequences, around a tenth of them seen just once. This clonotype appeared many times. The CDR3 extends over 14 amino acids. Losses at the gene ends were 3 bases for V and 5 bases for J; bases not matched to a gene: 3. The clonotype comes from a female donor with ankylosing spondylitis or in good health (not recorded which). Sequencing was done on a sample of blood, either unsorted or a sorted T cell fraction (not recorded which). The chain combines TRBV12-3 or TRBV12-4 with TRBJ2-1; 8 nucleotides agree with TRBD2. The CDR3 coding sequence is TGTGCCAGCAGTTTTAGCGGGAAAAACAATGAGCAGTTCTTC. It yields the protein CASSFSGKNNEQFF.